These T cell receptor beta chains were read from a single sample in a study of circulating and synovial CD4+ cells in juvenile arthritis. Profiling relied on immunoSEQ multiplex PCR, and the TCRdb table lists in-frame clones only, not all of them. The table shows about 36,000 clones, with approximately 96% occurring only once. The sample comprised CD4+ T cells from blood. The receptors were sampled from a human donor with juvenile idiopathic arthritis. Both conserved end residues are part of each CDR3. The order of the fields is V gene, J gene, clone size, D gene, CDR3 DNA, CDR3 protein. The D gene is left open where the match is weak. Size values are once, few and many counts, or a class for expanded clones, and some rows have none.

>TRBV15|TRBJ2-7|NA|TRBD2
TGTGCCACCAGCAGAGGTATCACTCTACTAGCGGGTTCGTCCTACGAGCAGTACTTC
CATSRGITLLAGSSYEQYF
>TRBV5-4|TRBJ2-5|once|TRBD2
TGTGCCAGCAGCTTGGTTACGGGGGGTGGCCCCCAAGAGACCCAGTACTTC
CASSLVTGGGPQETQYF
>TRBV7-3|TRBJ1-2|NA|NA
TGTGCCAGCAGCTCGGGGGGGGGAGGCTACACCTTC
CASSSGGGGYTF
>TRBV14|TRBJ2-7|NA|NA
TGTGCCAGCAGCCAGTACAGGGCGGGTGAGCAGTACTTC
CASSQYRAGEQYF
>TRBV28|TRBJ1-2|NA|TRBD1
TGTGCCGGGGCAGGGGGCCGGGTCTATGGCTACACCTTC
CAGAGGRVYGYTF
>TRBV12-5|TRBJ1-1|once|NA
TGTGCTAGTGGTTCGGGACATCTGAACACTGAAGCTTTCTTT
CASGSGHLNTEAFF
>TRBV7-3|TRBJ2-3|NA|TRBD2
TGTGCCAGCAGCTTAATGGCGAGCGGGGGGGCCAGGGATACGCAGTATTTT
CASSLMASGGARDTQYF
>TRBV5-1|TRBJ1-2|NA|NA
TGCGCCAGCAGCTTGGGGACAGATTTCCTTTATGGCTACACCTTC
CASSLGTDFLYGYTF
>TRBV2|TRBJ1-2|NA|NA
TGTGCCAGCAGCCTAGGCCGGGTTTCGGACTATGGCTACACCTTC
CASSLGRVSDYGYTF
>TRBV10-3|TRBJ1-2|NA|NA
TGTGCCATCAGTGAGTCGGAGGGGTCCTATGGCTACACCTTC
CAISESEGSYGYTF
>TRBV4-2|TRBJ2-7|NA|TRBD2
TGTGCCAGCAGCCAGCAGGGACTAGGGACCTACGAGCAGTACTTC
CASSQQGLGTYEQYF
>TRBV4-3|TRBJ2-5|NA|NA
TGCGCCAGCAGCCAAGGGTGGCAGGCCCAAGAGACCCAGTACTTC
CASSQGWQAQETQYF
>TRBV11-3|TRBJ2-5|NA|NA
TGTGCCAGCAGCTCTTTGACAGAGCAAGAGACCCAGTACTTC
CASSSLTEQETQYF
>TRBV9|TRBJ2-1|NA|TRBD2
TGTGCCAGCAGCCCTCACCCGGGGGGTGAGCAGTTCTTC
CASSPHPGGEQFF
>TRBV19|TRBJ1-1|NA|NA
TGTGCCAGTAGTGTAGGGGGGGGGAACACTGAAGCTTTCTTT
CASSVGGGNTEAFF
>TRBV13|TRBJ2-3|NA|TRBD2
TGTGCCAGCAGCATTGTATACGGGGGGAGCACAGATACGCAGTATTTT
CASSIVYGGSTDTQYF
>TRBV9|TRBJ1-1|NA|NA
TGTGCCAGCAGCGCAGAGGTTTTTGTGGTAGGGAACACTGAAGCTTTCTTT
CASSAEVFVVGNTEAFF
>TRBV6-6|TRBJ2-3|NA|NA
TGTGCCAGCAGTTACCTCCAGGGAGATACGCAGTATTTT
CASSYLQGDTQYF
>TRBV2|TRBJ1-1|NA|NA
TGTGCCAGCAGTGGCCAGATGAACACTGAAGCTTTCTTT
CASSGQMNTEAFF
>TRBV7-3|TRBJ2-7|NA|NA
TGTGCCAGCAGCCTAACCTCCTCCTACGAGCAGTACTTC
CASSLTSSYEQYF
>TRBV10-3|TRBJ2-1|once|TRBD1
TGTGCCATCAGTGAAGGGGGCCCCCTATACAATGAGCAGTTCTTC
CAISEGGPLYNEQFF
>TRBV2|TRBJ2-5|NA|TRBD2
TGTGCCAGCAGTGTCGCGGGGGGGGCCATTTCCCGCGGAGAGACCCAGTACTTC
CASSVAGGAISRGETQYF